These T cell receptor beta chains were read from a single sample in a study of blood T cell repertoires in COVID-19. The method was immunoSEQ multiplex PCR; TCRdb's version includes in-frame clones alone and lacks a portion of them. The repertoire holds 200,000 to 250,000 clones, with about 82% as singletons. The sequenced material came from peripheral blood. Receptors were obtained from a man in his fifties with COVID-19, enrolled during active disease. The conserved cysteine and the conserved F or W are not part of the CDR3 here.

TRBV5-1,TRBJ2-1,ASSLLAGGSYNEQF
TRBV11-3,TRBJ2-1,ASSLDMARYNEQF
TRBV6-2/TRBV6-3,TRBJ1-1,ASSFGVMNTEAF
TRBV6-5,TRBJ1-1,ASRWGGGGTEAF
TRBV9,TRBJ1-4,ASSGGHVIGEKLF
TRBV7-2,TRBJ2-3,ASRAREARTDTQY
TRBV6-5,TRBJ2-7,ASSWRTGSYEQY
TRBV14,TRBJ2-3,ASSQDWGNLGTDTQY
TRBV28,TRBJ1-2,ASSLGGARGYT
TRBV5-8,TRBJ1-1,ASSLSGAKTTEAF
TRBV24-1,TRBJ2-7,ATSDRDRFSYEQY
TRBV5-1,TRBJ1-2,ASSLLPQANYGYT
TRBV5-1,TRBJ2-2,ASSLDTPNTGELF
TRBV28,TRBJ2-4,ASSAGGQAKNIQY
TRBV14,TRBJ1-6,ASSQDRVYNSPLH
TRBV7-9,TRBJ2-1,ASSSMTPGTGEQF
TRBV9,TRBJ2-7,ASSLTGVMYEQY
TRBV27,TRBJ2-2,ASSTPSGGVTGELF
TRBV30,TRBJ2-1,AWTRLAGRYNEQF
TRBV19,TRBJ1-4,ASSVGRGTNEKLF